This section outlines one T cell receptor beta chain sequence together with its context. The data derive from a study of T-cell reconstitution after alpha-beta-depleted transplantation in children. Unique molecular identifiers were built into the TCRbeta library. TCRdb fed the PCR reads into MiXCR, producing one record per CDR3 protein. Of almost 250,000 distinct CDR3 sequences listed, about a quarter are singletons. Germline V gives CDR1 MGHDK, CDR2 SYGVNS. The CDR3 contains 13 residues. The junction had 11 bases not matched to a gene; V was cut back by 6 bases and J by 9 bases. The source is a girl aged 2 to 9 with Fanconi anemia, due to receive a stem cell transplant. Sequenced here: PBMCs, sampled before TCRalphabeta/CD19-depleted stem cell transplant. V is TRBV25-1 and J is TRBJ2-7; 7 nucleotides align to TRBD1. This chain's CDR3 is CASRETGFSGQYF. DNA for the CDR3: TGTGCCAGCAGGGAGACAGGGTTCTCGGGGCAGTACTTC.